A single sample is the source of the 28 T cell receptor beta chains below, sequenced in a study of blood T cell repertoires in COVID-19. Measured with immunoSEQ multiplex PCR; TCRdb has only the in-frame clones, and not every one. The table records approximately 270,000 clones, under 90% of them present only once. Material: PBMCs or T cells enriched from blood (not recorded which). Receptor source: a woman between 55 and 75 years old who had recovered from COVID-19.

CDR3 sequence reads: CASSEALQQFF. CDR3 in DNA: TGTGCCAGCAGTGAAGCACTACAGCAGTTCTTC. V usage is TRBV2 and J usage is TRBJ2-1; D is unclear. The CDR3 runs to 11 residues. CDR1 is SNHLY and CDR2 is FYNNEI in the germline V gene. With 0 bases removed from V and 11 bases from J, the gap between germline ends came to 5 bases.

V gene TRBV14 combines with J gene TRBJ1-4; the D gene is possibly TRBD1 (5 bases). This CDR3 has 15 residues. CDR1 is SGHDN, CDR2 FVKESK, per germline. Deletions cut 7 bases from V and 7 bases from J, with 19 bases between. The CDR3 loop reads CASTRGGQGVEKLFF. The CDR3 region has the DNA TGTGCCAGCACCCGGGGAGGGCAGGGAGTTGAAAAACTGTTTTTT. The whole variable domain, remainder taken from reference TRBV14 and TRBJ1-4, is EAGVTQFPSHSVIEKGQTVTLRCDPISGHDNLYWYRRVMGKEIKFLLHFVKESKQDESGMPNNRFLAERTGGTYSTLKVQPAELEDSGVYFCASTRGGQGVEKLFFGSGTQLSVL.

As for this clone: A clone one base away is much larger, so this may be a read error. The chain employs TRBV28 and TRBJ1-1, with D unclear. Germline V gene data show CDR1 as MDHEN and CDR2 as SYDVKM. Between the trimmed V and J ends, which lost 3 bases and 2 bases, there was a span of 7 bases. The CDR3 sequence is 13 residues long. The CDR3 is CASSFRGNTEAFF. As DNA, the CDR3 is TGTGCCAGCAGTTTCCGGGGAAACACTGAAGCTTTCTTT.

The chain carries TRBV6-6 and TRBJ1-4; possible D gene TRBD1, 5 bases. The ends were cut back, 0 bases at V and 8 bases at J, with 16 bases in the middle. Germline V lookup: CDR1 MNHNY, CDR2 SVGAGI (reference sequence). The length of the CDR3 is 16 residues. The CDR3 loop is CASSYSIGAGGEKLFF. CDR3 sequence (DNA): TGTGCCAGCAGTTACTCGATAGGGGCCGGTGGGGAAAAACTGTTTTTT.

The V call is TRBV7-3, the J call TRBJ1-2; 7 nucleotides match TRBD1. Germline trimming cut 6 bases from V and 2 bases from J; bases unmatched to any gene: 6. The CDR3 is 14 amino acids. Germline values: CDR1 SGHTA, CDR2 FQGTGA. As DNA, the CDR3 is TGTGCCAGCAGGGGACCGACAGGGAACTATGGCTACACCTTC. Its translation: CASRGPTGNYGYTF.

The CDR3 DNA sequence: TGCGCCAGCAGCTTGGATGTGGGCCCGGGGCCCCTCCACTTT. Amino acids: CASSLDVGPGPLHF. V and J are TRBV5-1 and TRBJ1-6, with D unclear. The V end was cut by 0 bases, the J end by 13 bases, with 14 bases between. Germline lookup yields CDR1 SGHRS and CDR2 YFSETQ. The CDR3 length is 14 residues.

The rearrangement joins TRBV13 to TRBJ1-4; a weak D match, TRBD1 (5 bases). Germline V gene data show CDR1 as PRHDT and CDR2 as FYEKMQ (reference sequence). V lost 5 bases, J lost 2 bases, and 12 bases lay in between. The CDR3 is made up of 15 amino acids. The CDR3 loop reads CASSEMGLTNEKLFF. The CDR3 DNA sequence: TGTGCCAGCAGCGAGATGGGACTTACTAATGAAAAACTGTTTTTT.

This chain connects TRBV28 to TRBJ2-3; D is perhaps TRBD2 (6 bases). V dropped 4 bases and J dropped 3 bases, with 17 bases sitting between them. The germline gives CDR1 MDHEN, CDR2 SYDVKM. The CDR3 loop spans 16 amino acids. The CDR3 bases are TGTGCCAGCAGTTCCCCGCGGGCGGGATTGACAGATACGCAGTATTTT. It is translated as CASSSPRAGLTDTQYF.

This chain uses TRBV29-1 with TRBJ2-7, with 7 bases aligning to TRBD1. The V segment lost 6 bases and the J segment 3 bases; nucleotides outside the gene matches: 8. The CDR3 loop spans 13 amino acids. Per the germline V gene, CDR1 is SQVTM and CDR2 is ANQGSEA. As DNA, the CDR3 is TGCAGCGTCAACCAGGGGGATCACTACGAGCAGTACTTC. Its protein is CSVNQGDHYEQYF.

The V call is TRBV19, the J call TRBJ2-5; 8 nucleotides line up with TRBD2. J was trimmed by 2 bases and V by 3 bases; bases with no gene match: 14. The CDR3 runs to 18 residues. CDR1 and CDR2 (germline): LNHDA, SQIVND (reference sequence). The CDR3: CASSIWGAGEGMQETQYF. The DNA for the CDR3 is TGTGCCAGTAGTATTTGGGGAGCGGGAGAGGGGATGCAAGAGACCCAGTACTTC.

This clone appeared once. The CDR3 bases are TGTGCCAGCAGCCCCGGGACAGAAAGGATAGGCTACACCTTC. Its protein product is CASSPGTERIGYTF. The chain is built from TRBV3-1 (or the pseudogene TRBV3-2) and TRBJ1-2, with 7 bases identical to TRBD1. The CDR3 is made up of 14 amino acids. Looked up from germline, CDR1 is LGHDT and CDR2 is YNNKEL (reference sequence). V lost 4 bases and J lost 8; bases outside the gene matches: 10.

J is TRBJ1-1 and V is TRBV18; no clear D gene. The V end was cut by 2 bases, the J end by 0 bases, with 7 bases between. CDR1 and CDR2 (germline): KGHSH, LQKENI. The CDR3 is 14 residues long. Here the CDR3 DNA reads TGTGCCAGCTCACCAGGGAGTTTGAACACTGAAGCTTTCTTT. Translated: CASSPGSLNTEAFF.

CDR3 protein: CAWSGALNTEAFF. The CDR3 bases are TGTGCCTGGTCAGGGGCCCTGAACACTGAAGCTTTCTTT. The chain links TRBV30 to TRBJ1-1; D perhaps matches TRBD1 (6 bases). In germline, CDR1 is GTSNPN, CDR2 SVGIG (reference sequence). The CDR3 contains 13 residues. Trimming pared 5 bases from V and 0 bases from J, leaving 10 bases between.

CDR3 DNA: TGTGCCAGCAGTCCACTAGCTCAGGGATACAATGAGCAGTTCTTC. Amino acids: CASSPLAQGYNEQFF. This chain uses TRBV6-6 with TRBJ2-1; D perhaps matches TRBD2 (6 bases). The V end was cut by 5 bases, the J end by 4 bases, with 15 bases between. The germline V gene has CDR1 MNHNY and CDR2 SVGAGI (reference sequence). The CDR3 has 15 amino acids.

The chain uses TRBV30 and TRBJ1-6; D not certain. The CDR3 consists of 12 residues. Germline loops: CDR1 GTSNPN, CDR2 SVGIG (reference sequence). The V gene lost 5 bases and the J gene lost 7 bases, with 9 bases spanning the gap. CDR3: CAWARLNSPLHF. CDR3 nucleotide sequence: TGTGCCTGGGCCCGCCTAAATTCACCCCTCCACTTT.

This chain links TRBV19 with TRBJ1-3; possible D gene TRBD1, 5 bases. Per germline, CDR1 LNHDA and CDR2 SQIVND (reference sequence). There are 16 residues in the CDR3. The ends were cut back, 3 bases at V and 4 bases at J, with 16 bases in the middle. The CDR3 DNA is TGTGCCAGTAGTATGGCGCGGGGGACTAAAGGAAACACCATATATTTT. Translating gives CASSMARGTKGNTIYF.

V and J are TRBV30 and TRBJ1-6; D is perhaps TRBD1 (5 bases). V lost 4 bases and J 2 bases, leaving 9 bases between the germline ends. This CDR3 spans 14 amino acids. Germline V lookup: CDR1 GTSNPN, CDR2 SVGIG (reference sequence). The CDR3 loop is CAWTRGTYNSPLHF. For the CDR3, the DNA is TGTGCCTGGACTAGGGGAACCTATAATTCACCCCTCCACTTT. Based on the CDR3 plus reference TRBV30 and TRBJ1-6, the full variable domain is SQTIHQWPATLVQPVGSPLSLECTVEGTSNPNLYWYRQAAGRGLQLLFYSVGIGQISSEVPQNLSASRPQDRQFILSSKKLLLSDSGFYLCAWTRGTYNSPLHFGNGTRLTVT.

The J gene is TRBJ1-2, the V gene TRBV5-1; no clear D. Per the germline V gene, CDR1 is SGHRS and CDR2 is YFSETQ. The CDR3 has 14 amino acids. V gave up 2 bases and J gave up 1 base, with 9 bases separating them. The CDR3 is CASSLSEVNYGYTF. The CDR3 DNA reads TGCGCCAGCAGCTTATCGGAGGTTAACTATGGCTACACCTTC.

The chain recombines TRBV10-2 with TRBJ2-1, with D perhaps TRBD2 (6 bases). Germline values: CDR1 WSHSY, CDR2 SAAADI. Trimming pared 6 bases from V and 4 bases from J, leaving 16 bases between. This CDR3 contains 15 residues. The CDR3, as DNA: TGCGCCAGCAGCGACCCTGGTGCGGGGTACAATGAGCAGTTCTTC. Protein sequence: CASSDPGAGYNEQFF.

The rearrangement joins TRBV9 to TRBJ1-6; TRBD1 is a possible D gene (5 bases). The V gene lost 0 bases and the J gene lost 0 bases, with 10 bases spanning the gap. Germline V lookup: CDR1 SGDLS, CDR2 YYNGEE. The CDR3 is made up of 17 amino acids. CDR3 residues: CASSVAGQGSYNSPLHF. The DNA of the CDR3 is TGTGCCAGCAGCGTAGCGGGTCAGGGCTCCTATAATTCACCCCTCCACTTT. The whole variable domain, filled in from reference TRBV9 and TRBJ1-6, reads DSGVTQTPKHLITATGQRVTLRCSPRSGDLSVYWYQQSLDQGLQFLIQYYNGEERAKGNILERFSAQQFPDLHSELNLSSLELGDSALYFCASSVAGQGSYNSPLHFGNGTRLTVT.

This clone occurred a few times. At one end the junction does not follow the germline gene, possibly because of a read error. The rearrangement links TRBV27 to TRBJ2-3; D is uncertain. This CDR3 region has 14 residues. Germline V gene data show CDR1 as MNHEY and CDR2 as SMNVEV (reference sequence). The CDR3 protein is CASSISQSVDTQYF. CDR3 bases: TGTGCCAGCAGTATATCACAGTCCGTAGATACGCAGTATTTT.

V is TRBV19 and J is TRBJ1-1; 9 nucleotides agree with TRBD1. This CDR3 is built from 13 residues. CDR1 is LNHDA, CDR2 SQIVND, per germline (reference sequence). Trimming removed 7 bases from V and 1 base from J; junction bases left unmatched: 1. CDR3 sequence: CASKGQGNTEAFF. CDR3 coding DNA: TGTGCCAGTAAGGGACAGGGGAACACTGAAGCTTTCTTT.

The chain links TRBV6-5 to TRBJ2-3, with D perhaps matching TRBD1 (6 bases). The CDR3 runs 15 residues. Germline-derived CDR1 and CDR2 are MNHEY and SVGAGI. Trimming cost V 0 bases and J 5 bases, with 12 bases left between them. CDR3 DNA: TGTGCCAGCAGTTACTCACAGGGCCTGGGAGATACGCAGTATTTT. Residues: CASSYSQGLGDTQYF.

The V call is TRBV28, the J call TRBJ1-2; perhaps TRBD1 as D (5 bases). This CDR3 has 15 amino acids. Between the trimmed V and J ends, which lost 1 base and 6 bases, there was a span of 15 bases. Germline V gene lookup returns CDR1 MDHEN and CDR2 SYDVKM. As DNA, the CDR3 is TGTGCCAGCAGTTTATTGGGGGGGACTGAGAATGGCTACACCTTC. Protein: CASSLLGGTENGYTF.

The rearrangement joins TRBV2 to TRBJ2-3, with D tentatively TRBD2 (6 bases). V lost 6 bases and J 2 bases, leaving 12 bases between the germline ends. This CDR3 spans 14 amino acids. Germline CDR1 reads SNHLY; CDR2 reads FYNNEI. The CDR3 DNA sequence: TGTGCCAGCAGGGAGGGACTTTACACAGATACGCAGTATTTT. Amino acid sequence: CASREGLYTDTQYF.

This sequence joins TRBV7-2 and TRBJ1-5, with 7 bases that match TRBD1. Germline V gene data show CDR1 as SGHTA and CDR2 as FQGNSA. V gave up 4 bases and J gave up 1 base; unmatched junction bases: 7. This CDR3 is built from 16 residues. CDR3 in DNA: TGTGCCAGCAGCTGGTCAGGGGGTTTGAGCAATCAGCCCCAGCATTTT. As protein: CASSWSGGLSNQPQHF.

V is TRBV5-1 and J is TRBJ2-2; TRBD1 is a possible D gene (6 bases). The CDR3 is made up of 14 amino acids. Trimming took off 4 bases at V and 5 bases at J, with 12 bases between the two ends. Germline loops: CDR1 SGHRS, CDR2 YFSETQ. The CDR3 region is CASSKRTDTGELFF. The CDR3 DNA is TGCGCCAGCAGCAAAAGGACAGATACCGGGGAGCTGTTTTTT.

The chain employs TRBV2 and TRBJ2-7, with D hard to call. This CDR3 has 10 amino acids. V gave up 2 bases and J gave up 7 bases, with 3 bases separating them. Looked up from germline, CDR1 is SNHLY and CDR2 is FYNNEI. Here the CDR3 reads CASSEQEQYF. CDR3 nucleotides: TGTGCCAGCAGTGAACAAGAGCAGTACTTC.